This record looks at one T cell receptor beta chain sequence and its context. Which antigen it targets is not known. The record has no base qualities; no much larger clone is one base away. The library was obtained by the immunoSEQ multiplex PCR assay. TCRdb carries this immuneACCESS record with in-frame sequences only. Its versions omit some clonotypes, under half of them owing to an unresolved V gene in the studies checked, with the rest unexplained. The sample contains approximately 760,000 clones, 80% to 90% of them found a single time. The ten top clones hold around 0.0099% of the sample. The entry originates in a study of shared T cell receptors in the human thymus (dated by TCRdb to the early 2020s). The study in broad terms: The study examined how self-reactive, shared T-cell receptor alpha chains are generated in the human thymus.

Trimming leaves V shorter by 4 bases and J shorter by 3 bases, with the junction holding 4 bases beyond the gene matches. CDR1 SGHRS and CDR2 YFSETQ are derived from the germline V gene. The CDR3 measures 14 amino acids from cysteine to phenylalanine. Only CDR3 DNA is held: 42 bases, read in frame from base 1. This same sample was also part of a study on human thymus T cells. That second report states: Donors were immunologically healthy infants undergoing open corrective cardiac surgery for congenital heart defects in Finland. The thymus tissue came from surgical resects taken out during corrective cardiac surgery. Biased V and J gene segment usage appeared to be present in both thymic and peripheral blood repertoires. The related research found that thymic TCR repertoires overlapped highly between unrelated individuals. TCR alpha and beta repertoires from fewer than ten infant thymus samples and a few related peripheral blood samples were characterized in the study. Donor ages ranged from 7 to 244 days, and the cohort comprised five to seven male and two female infants. Thymocytes were released mechanically from tissue and stored at -70 °C as pellets of about 9.5-32 million cells. Genomic DNA was extracted from frozen cell pellets with a QIAsymphony instrument. Using the immunoSEQ multiplex PCR assay, the TCRB and TCRAD loci were amplified from a standardized quantity of quality-controlled genomic DNA. The amplicons spanned the V(D)J region and were long enough to cover the CDR3 and allow V and J genes to be identified. The amplicons were sequenced on an Illumina platform via the commercial immunoSEQ service. Primer bias and sequencing errors were corrected as previously described, and TCRAD and TCRB definitions were based on the IMGT database. Repertoires were analysed with immunoSEQ Analyzer 3.0 and VDJTools, covering basic statistics, V/J segment usage, diversity estimates, rarefaction and pairwise overlap. Diversity was estimated with Chao1, ChaoE, Efron-Thisted, Shannon and inverse Simpson indices, and also on datasets down-sampled to the smallest sample. Repertoire overlap used strict matching of CDR3 nucleotide sequence, V gene and J gene, with Jaccard-based multidimensional scaling clustering. On average, approximately 860,000 unique TCRB clonotypes were obtained from thymus samples, compared with approximately 80,000 from blood samples.

This clonotype was obtained from a girl under three years old with a congenital heart defect. Donor details come from another sample of the same person, matched by shared clones. The sequenced sample consisted of thymocytes. The sequence joins TRBV5-1 to TRBJ2-7; 10 of the junction bases match TRBD1. The CDR3 protein: CASSPGQGDYEQYF. The DNA is TGCGCCAGCAGCCCCGGACAGGGGGACTACGAGCAGTACTTC.